The entry below gives a single T cell receptor (beta chain) sequence along with its context. Its target is unknown. Trimming removed 10 bases at V and 11 bases at J, with 25 bases between. Germline CDR1 reads SEHNR; CDR2 reads FQNEAQ (reference sequence). There are 14 residues in the CDR3. Amplified regions were TCR beta CDR3 sequences from RNA transcripts. First-round RT-PCR targeting the TCR CDR3 was performed with the HTBI primer set. TCRdb ran MiXCR on the multiplex PCR reads and lists one entry per CDR3 protein. The table has more than 45,000 distinct CDR3 sequences, about 50% seen once; the top ten hold around 12%. The sample originates from a study of T cells in Graves' hyperthyroidism and ophthalmopathy. Points from the study as a whole: Most clonotypes that expanded in the thyroid above 0.001 also showed up in blood.

Sequencing used blood. The source of this sequence is a woman aged 25 to 39 with Graves' ophthalmopathy. This rearrangement joins TRBV7-9 to TRBJ2-3; tentatively, D is TRBD2 (5 bases). The CDR3 region has the DNA TGTGCCACTCCCACTGGGAGCTCCTACAATGAGCAGTATTTT. This encodes CATPTGSSYNEQYF.